These 7 T cell receptor beta chains share one sample of origin, sequenced in a study of blood T cell repertoires in COVID-19. The protocol was immunoSEQ multiplex PCR, while the TCRdb copy is restricted to in-frame clones and leaves out a portion. Among some 220,000 clones, just under 85% were seen once, and the ten largest hold about 1.3%. Sequenced: PBMCs or T cells enriched from blood (not recorded which). These receptors were obtained from a woman aged 40 to 55 with acute COVID-19.

Ten or more counts support this clone. The chain links TRBV5-4 to TRBJ2-2; 13 positions match TRBD2. The junction had 8 bases not matched to a gene; V was cut back by 4 bases and J by 2 bases. The CDR3 is 18 residues long. Per the germline V gene, CDR1 is SGHNT and CDR2 is YYREEE (reference sequence). Here the CDR3 reads CASSGLLAGGLNTGELFF. The CDR3 DNA is TGTGCCAGCAGCGGACTACTAGCGGGAGGGCTAAACACCGGGGAGCTGTTTTTT.

This chain links TRBV3-1 (or the pseudogene TRBV3-2) with TRBJ1-4; D is unresolved. The CDR3 extends over 15 amino acids. CDR1 is LGHDT, CDR2 YNNKEL, per germline (reference sequence). V was cut by 1 base and J by 8 bases, with 14 bases left in between. CDR3 loop: CASSQGEASSEKLFF. CDR3 DNA: TGTGCCAGCAGCCAAGGAGAGGCGTCTAGCGAAAAACTGTTTTTT.

The genes are TRBV30 and TRBJ1-6; perhaps TRBD1 as D (6 bases). Germline assignment: CDR1 GTSNPN and CDR2 SVGIG (reference sequence). Trimming removed 1 base from V and 10 bases from J, with 17 bases in between. The CDR3 spans 15 residues. The CDR3 spells CAWSEQTGRGSPLHF. The CDR3 DNA reads TGTGCCTGGAGTGAGCAAACAGGGAGAGGCTCACCCCTCCACTTT.

The chain couples TRBV30 to TRBJ2-7, with D uncertain. The germline CDR1 and CDR2 sequences are GTSNPN and SVGIG (reference sequence). V was clipped by 5 bases and J by 5 bases, with 13 bases between them. This CDR3 is 12 amino acids long. CDR3 DNA sequence: TGTGCCTGGTCGACATCTACCCACGAGCAGTACTTC. Protein sequence: CAWSTSTHEQYF.

This sequence joins TRBV3-1 (or the pseudogene TRBV3-2) and TRBJ2-1, with D perhaps TRBD1 (6 bases). This CDR3 is 15 amino acids long. The germline V gene has CDR1 LGHDT and CDR2 YNNKEL (reference sequence). Trimming removed 4 bases at V and 4 bases at J, with 14 bases between. The CDR3 DNA sequence: TGTGCCAGCAGCCCCACGGGTAGGGGGTACAATGAGCAGTTCTTC. Its translation is CASSPTGRGYNEQFF.

J is TRBJ1-2 and V is TRBV19; 8 bases map to TRBD1. CDR1 and CDR2 from the germline V gene are LNHDA and SQIVND (reference sequence). This CDR3 contains 14 residues. V lost 6 bases and J lost 4; bases outside the gene matches: 7. CDR3: CASRLQGESYGYTF. CDR3 sequence (DNA): TGTGCCAGTAGGCTACAGGGGGAGTCCTATGGCTACACCTTC.

The gene calls are TRBV5-1 and TRBJ2-1, with 9 bases fitting TRBD2. Germline V lookup: CDR1 SGHRS, CDR2 YFSETQ. There are 16 residues in the CDR3. The J segment lost 6 bases and the V segment lost 0 bases, leaving 7 bases of the junction unmatched. In DNA, the CDR3 is TGCGCCAGCAGCTTGGTTGCCCTAGCGGGGTTCAATGAGCAGTTCTTC. Translating it yields CASSLVALAGFNEQFF.